This entry lists 28 T cell receptor beta chains sequenced from one sample in a study of graft-versus-host responses after intestinal transplantation (dated by TCRdb to the early 2020s). The time point label, as the study defines it: cells obtained before transplantation from donor or recipient. Library generation was performed with the immunoSEQ multiplex PCR assay. TCRdb retrieved this table from immuneACCESS and kept in-frame rearrangements only. Not all clones are present; in checked studies, unresolved V genes account for under half, and no reason is known for the remainder. Recorded for this sample are over 85,000 clones; around 91% of them occurred a single time. More than 0.15% of the sample is taken by the ten largest. The antigens for these receptors are not known. The specimen comprised unstimulated CD4+ T cells sorted from spleen or lymph node cells, sampled before transplant. These receptors were taken from a human donor who was the organ donor for an intestinal transplant.

The chain is built from TRBV25-1 and TRBJ2-7, with 7 bases lining up with TRBD1. The CDR3 is made up of 15 amino acids. Germline V gene sequence: CDR1 MGHDK, CDR2 SYGVNS. The V and J ends lost 2 bases and 2 bases, in that order; junction bases with no gene match: 6. This chain's CDR3 is CASSETGTAAYEQYF. DNA of the CDR3: TGTGCCAGCAGTGAAACCGGGACAGCAGCCTACGAGCAGTACTTC.

The chain uses TRBV7-2 and TRBJ1-4, with TRBD1 identical over 10 bases. After removal of 0 bases from V and 7 bases from J, the junction contained 8 bases not matched to a gene. This CDR3 spans 17 amino acids. CDR1 is SGHTA and CDR2 is FQGNSA in the germline V gene. The CDR3 sequence is CASSLARPGTGVEKLFF. CDR3 DNA: TGTGCCAGCAGCTTAGCGCGACCCGGGACAGGGGTTGAAAAACTGTTTTTT. Variable domain in full (rest from reference TRBV7-2 and TRBJ1-4): GAGVSQSPSNKVTEKGKDVELRCDPISGHTALYWYRQSLGQGLEFLIYFQGNSAPDKSGLPSDRFSAERTGGSVSTLTIQRTQQEDSAVYLCASSLARPGTGVEKLFFGSGTQLSVL.

The chain couples TRBV7-3 to TRBJ1-3; 8 bases fit TRBD1. After removal of 5 bases from V and 2 bases from J, the junction contained 2 bases not matched to a gene. Germline V gene data show CDR1 as SGHTA and CDR2 as FQGTGA. The CDR3 covers 14 residues. In nucleotides, the CDR3 is TGTGCCAGCAGCCGGACAGGGACTGGAAACACCATATATTTT. Amino acids: CASSRTGTGNTIYF. The full variable domain, its missing parts supplied by reference TRBV7-3 and TRBJ1-3, is GAGVSQTPSNKVTEKGKYVELRCDPISGHTALYWYRQSLGQGPEFLIYFQGTGAADDSGLPNDRFFAVRPEGSVSTLKIQRTERGDSAVYLCASSRTGTGNTIYFGEGSWLTVV.

The gene calls are TRBV10-3 and TRBJ2-1, with 9 nucleotides matching TRBD2. The CDR3 has 15 amino acids. Germline-derived CDR1 and CDR2 are ENHRY and SYGVKD. Germline trimming cut 7 bases from V and 4 bases from J; bases unmatched to any gene: 8. The CDR3 DNA sequence: TGTGCCATCAATGAAGCGGGGGGCCCTTACAATGAGCAGTTCTTC. Its protein is CAINEAGGPYNEQFF.

V and J are TRBV11-3 and TRBJ2-2; 7 bases are shared with TRBD2. Germline lookup yields CDR1 SGHNT and CDR2 YENEEA. The J segment lost 5 bases and the V segment lost 0 bases, leaving 3 bases of the junction unmatched. This CDR3 region has 15 residues. The CDR3 DNA is TGTGCCAGCAGCTTAGAGCCGGGGGGAACCGGGGAGCTGTTTTTT. Its protein is CASSLEPGGTGELFF.

This clone was found a few times. The rearrangement uses TRBV27 and TRBJ1-6; 8 bases agree with TRBD1. The CDR3 has 15 amino acids. The J segment lost 6 bases and the V segment lost 5 bases, leaving 6 bases of the junction unmatched. CDR1 is MNHEY, CDR2 SMNVEV, per germline (reference sequence). The chain's CDR3 is CASSLRDRSNSPLHF. CDR3 coding DNA: TGTGCCAGCAGTCTCCGGGACAGGAGTAATTCACCCCTCCACTTT.

This clone was observed a handful of times. This rearrangement joins TRBV28 to TRBJ1-5; no clear D. The CDR3 is 12 amino acids. V lost 3 bases and J 6 bases, leaving 6 bases between the germline ends. The germline V gene encodes CDR1 MDHEN and CDR2 SYDVKM. CDR3 in DNA: TGTGCCAGCAGTTTGACACTTCAGCCCCAGCATTTT. Translation: CASSLTLQPQHF.

This rearrangement joins TRBV7-6 to TRBJ2-7, with 9 positions matching TRBD1. The trim removed 7 bases at V and 5 bases at J, leaving 9 bases unmatched. The CDR3 is 14 amino acids. The germline V gene encodes CDR1 SGHVS and CDR2 FNYEAQ. CDR3 sequence reads: CASTIPGQGHEQYF. The DNA of the CDR3 is TGTGCCAGCACCATACCGGGACAGGGCCACGAGCAGTACTTC.

The rearrangement uses TRBV4-1 and TRBJ1-1; D uncertain. V was trimmed by 3 bases and J by 0 bases, leaving 8 bases between them. CDR1 and CDR2 (germline): MGHRA, YSYEKL. The CDR3 has 14 residues. The DNA of the CDR3 is TGCGCCAGCAGCCACGATCACATGAACACTGAAGCTTTCTTT. Its protein product is CASSHDHMNTEAFF.

The CDR3 loop reads CASAKSGTGQETQYF. In nucleotides, the CDR3 is TGTGCCAGCGCCAAGTCAGGGACAGGGCAAGAGACCCAGTACTTC. The V call is TRBV6-1, the J call TRBJ2-5; 9 bases agree with TRBD1. Germline loops: CDR1 MNHNS, CDR2 SASEGT. The CDR3 runs 15 residues. V was pared by 8 bases and J by 2 bases, with 9 bases of the junction left unmatched.

This chain links TRBV29-1 with TRBJ1-4; TRBD1 aligns across 8 bases. The germline V gene has CDR1 SQVTM and CDR2 ANQGSEA. J gave up 2 bases and V 6 bases, and 5 bases lay outside the gene matches. CDR3 size: 14 residues. The CDR3 region has the DNA TGCAGCGTCGCGGGACAGGCGACTAATGAAAAACTGTTTTTT. Translating it yields CSVAGQATNEKLFF.

The sample holds one count of this clone. This chain connects TRBV5-1 to TRBJ2-3, with 8 bases matching TRBD2. V trimming: 5 bases; J trimming: 6 bases; junction bases outside the gene matches: 14. Germline V gene sequence: CDR1 SGHRS, CDR2 YFSETQ. This CDR3 is built from 16 residues. CDR3 DNA: TGCGCCAGCAGTTCAGGACTAGCTGGAGTTTCTGATACGCAGTATTTT. It encodes CASSSGLAGVSDTQYF.

The chain is built from TRBV19 and TRBJ2-7; 9 bases fit TRBD2. The CDR3 runs to 13 residues. Germline loops: CDR1 LNHDA, CDR2 SQIVND (reference sequence). The junction had 1 base not matched to a gene; V was cut back by 4 bases and J by 3 bases. The CDR3 protein is CASSSGGVYEQYF. CDR3 coding DNA: TGTGCCAGTAGTAGCGGGGGGGTCTACGAGCAGTACTTC.

This chain uses TRBV5-6 with TRBJ2-5; 8 bases align to TRBD2. The CDR3 consists of 19 residues. V gave up 3 bases and J gave up 4 bases; unmatched junction bases: 20. Germline V gene sequence: CDR1 SGHDT, CDR2 YYEEEE. The CDR3 reads CASSSDAPPRGVGGETQYF. The CDR3 region has the DNA TGTGCCAGCAGCTCAGATGCCCCCCCGCGGGGGGTCGGAGGAGAGACCCAGTACTTC.

This chain links TRBV4-3 with TRBJ2-7; 11 positions match TRBD2. There are 13 residues in the CDR3. CDR1 is LGHNA, CDR2 YSLEER, per germline. With 2 bases clipped from V and 9 bases from J, the junction kept 3 bases outside the gene matches. This CDR3 is CASSQLAGGVQYF. The CDR3 bases are TGCGCCAGCAGCCAACTAGCGGGGGGTGTGCAGTACTTC.

V usage is TRBV25-1 and J usage is TRBJ2-7, with TRBD1 matching 8 bases. Germline CDR1 MGHDK, CDR2 SYGVNS. Unmatched junction bases numbered 10, after V lost 6 bases and J lost 3 bases. The CDR3 extends over 15 amino acids. CDR3 sequence: CASSRGRGPFYEQYF. The DNA of the CDR3 is TGTGCCAGCAGCCGAGGCAGGGGGCCATTCTACGAGCAGTACTTC.

This clone was seen a single time. This chain joins TRBV6-1 and TRBJ2-2, with D maybe TRBD1 (6 bases). The CDR3 consists of 14 residues. Between the trimmed V and J ends, which lost 6 bases and 2 bases, there was a span of 10 bases. Germline CDR1 and CDR2: MNHNS and SASEGT. Here the CDR3 reads CASSPGTNTGELFF. The CDR3 DNA follows: TGTGCCAGCAGCCCCGGGACAAACACCGGGGAGCTGTTTTTT.

This chain links TRBV7-2 with TRBJ2-4, with D perhaps TRBD1 (6 bases). The germline V and J ends were trimmed by 4 bases and 0 bases, with 10 bases remaining between them. This CDR3 contains 15 residues. The germline V gene encodes CDR1 SGHTA and CDR2 FQGNSA. CDR3 sequence reads: CASSSTGIAKNIQYF. CDR3 nucleotides: TGTGCCAGCAGCTCAACAGGGATAGCCAAAAACATTCAGTACTTC.

This chain links TRBV25-1 with TRBJ2-5; 9 bases match TRBD1. The J call could be wrong; TRBJ2-7 is a better fit for the DNA end. CDR1 is MGHDK, CDR2 SYGVNS, per germline. The CDR3 spans 15 residues. CDR3 in amino acids: CASSVTGTGSYEQYF. CDR3 in DNA: TGTGCCAGCAGTGTTACCGGGACAGGGAGTTACGAGCAGTACTTC.

The chain is built from TRBV7-9 and TRBJ2-1; 8 bases are a match to TRBD2. After removal of 0 bases from V and 9 bases from J, the junction contained 10 bases not matched to a gene. CDR1 SEHNR and CDR2 FQNEAQ come from the germline V gene (reference sequence). The CDR3 extends over 16 amino acids. The CDR3 DNA reads as TGTGCCAGCAGCTTAGCGATGGCGGGGGGATTAAGTGAGCAGTTCTTC. This translates into CASSLAMAGGLSEQFF.

The gene calls are TRBV18 and TRBJ2-5; D perhaps matches TRBD2 (6 bases). The CDR3 contains 14 residues. V gave up 2 bases and J gave up 5 bases, with 12 bases separating them. CDR1 KGHSH and CDR2 LQKENI come from the germline V gene. This CDR3 reads CASSPTASGETQYF. CDR3 nucleotide sequence: TGTGCCAGCTCACCAACCGCCAGCGGGGAGACCCAGTACTTC.

V gene TRBV6-5 combines with J gene TRBJ2-7; maybe TRBD1 (5 bases). The CDR3 spans 12 residues. Trimming left V 7 bases short and J 4 bases short, with 11 bases between. Germline loops: CDR1 MNHEY, CDR2 SVGAGI. The CDR3 region has the DNA TGTGCCAGCAAAAGGGGAAAGTACGAGCAGTACTTC. Protein: CASKRGKYEQYF.

This clone was counted between two and nine times. The chain employs TRBV6-6 and TRBJ1-1; no firm D call. This CDR3 has 16 residues. Per the germline V gene, CDR1 is MNHNY and CDR2 is SVGAGI (reference sequence). Between the trimmed V and J ends, which lost 6 bases and 0 bases, there was a span of 17 bases. CDR3 sequence (DNA): TGTGCCAGCAGACCCCCGACCGGGGAAATGAACACTGAAGCTTTCTTT. This codes for CASRPPTGEMNTEAFF.

CDR3 region: CAWSVFGGGTQYF. The CDR3 bases are TGTGCCTGGAGTGTTTTCGGGGGAGGTACGCAGTATTTT. The J gene is TRBJ2-3, the V gene TRBV30; D perhaps matches TRBD2 (6 bases). Looked up from germline, CDR1 is GTSNPN and CDR2 is SVGIG (reference sequence). Trimming took off 0 bases at V and 8 bases at J, with 12 bases between the two ends. The length of the CDR3 is 13 residues.

The chain carries TRBV2 and TRBJ1-5; D perhaps matches TRBD1 (5 bases). V was pared by 4 bases and J by 2 bases, with 9 bases between. CDR1 is SNHLY and CDR2 is FYNNEI in the germline V gene. This CDR3 spans 14 amino acids. The CDR3 region has the DNA TGTGCCAGCAGTGGGCTAGGGGGCAATCAGCCCCAGCATTTT. Encoded protein: CASSGLGGNQPQHF. Combining the CDR3 with reference TRBV2 and TRBJ1-5 gives the whole variable domain EPEVTQTPSHQVTQMGQEVILRCVPISNHLYFYWYRQILGQKVEFLVSFYNNEISEKSEIFDDQFSVERPDGSNFTLKIRSTKLEDSAMYFCASSGLGGNQPQHFGDGTRLSIL.

The rearrangement links TRBV11-3 to TRBJ2-3; 9 positions agree with TRBD2. V shed 1 base and J 9 bases; nucleotides not matched to a gene: 8. This CDR3 spans 15 amino acids. The germline V gene encodes CDR1 SGHNT and CDR2 YENEEA. CDR3 amino acids: CASSLGGGAVNTQYF. CDR3 coding DNA: TGTGCCAGCAGCTTAGGCGGGGGGGCGGTAAACACGCAGTATTTT.

This clone has just one count. The V gene is TRBV28, the J gene TRBJ2-7, with 8 bases aligning to TRBD1. With 7 bases clipped from V and 3 bases from J, the junction kept 8 bases outside the gene matches. The CDR3 is 14 residues long. Germline V lookup: CDR1 MDHEN, CDR2 SYDVKM. CDR3 protein: CASNENRGVYEQYF. The CDR3 coding sequence is TGTGCCAGCAACGAGAACAGGGGGGTCTACGAGCAGTACTTC.

This chain links TRBV4-1 with TRBJ1-1, with a possible D match to TRBD1 (5 bases). Germline CDR1 is MGHRA and CDR2 is YSYEKL. V was pared by 3 bases and J by 1 base, with 12 bases between. The CDR3 has 15 residues. The CDR3 protein is CASSHIREGNTEAFF. The DNA for the CDR3 is TGCGCCAGCAGCCATATCAGGGAGGGGAACACTGAAGCTTTCTTT.